What follows are 27 T cell receptor beta chains derived from one specimen sequenced in a study of cytomegalovirus exposure and HLA in healthy donors. Primers included in the PCR were 60 Vbeta and 13 Jbeta primers. The repertoire was sequenced with immunoSEQ multiplex PCR; TCRdb's copy has only in-frame clones and lacks some. The sample holds around 130,000 clones, about 82% seen once. The sample consisted of PBMCs. These receptor sequences come from a boy between 10 and 17 years old in good health and CMV-seronegative.

This clone was picked up a small number of times. The chain is built from TRBV6-1 and TRBJ2-7, with a tentative D call TRBD1 (7 bases). The CDR3 runs to 14 residues. Trimming took off 8 bases at V and 5 bases at J, with 19 bases between the two ends. Germline CDR1 and CDR2: MNHNS and SASEGT. The CDR3 DNA reads as TGTGCCAGCTCAATCGGAGGGGGCATGGACGAGCAGTACTTC. Amino acid sequence: CASSIGGGMDEQYF.

The rearrangement joins TRBV7-6 to TRBJ2-7; D might be TRBD1 (5 bases). The CDR3 has 14 amino acids. V was clipped by 1 base and J by 2 bases, with 9 bases between them. Germline CDR1 is SGHVS and CDR2 is FNYEAQ. The CDR3 is CASSLGGTPYEQYF. The DNA for the CDR3 is TGTGCCAGCAGCTTAGGGGGCACCCCCTACGAGCAGTACTTC.

This chain links TRBV5-4 with TRBJ2-2, with 7 bases identical to TRBD2. Germline-derived CDR1 and CDR2 are SGHNT and YYREEE (reference sequence). The V segment lost 2 bases and the J segment 1 base; nucleotides outside the gene matches: 2. The CDR3 runs to 15 residues. The CDR3, as DNA: TGTGCCAGCAGCTTTTGGGAGGGGAACACCGGGGAGCTGTTTTTT. It yields the protein CASSFWEGNTGELFF.

This clone was seen once. The V and J genes are TRBV4-1 and TRBJ2-3; 16 bases line up with TRBD2. The V and J ends lost 4 bases and 5 bases, in that order; junction bases with no gene match: 9. Per germline, CDR1 MGHRA and CDR2 YSYEKL. The CDR3 has 18 amino acids. The chain's CDR3 is CASSRGTSGRALIDTQYF. In nucleotides, the CDR3 is TGCGCCAGCAGCCGAGGGACTAGCGGGAGGGCCTTGATAGATACGCAGTATTTT.

This clone showed up just a few times. The CDR3 here is CASGLHSLNTEAFF. In nucleotides, the CDR3 is TGTGCCAGTGGACTCCATTCCCTGAACACTGAAGCTTTCTTT. V usage is TRBV19 and J usage is TRBJ1-1; D is unclear. Trimming removed 8 bases at V and 0 bases at J, with 13 bases between. From germline, CDR1 is LNHDA and CDR2 SQIVND (reference sequence). The CDR3 runs 14 residues.

The chain is built from TRBV7-2 and TRBJ1-2, with D tentatively TRBD1 (5 bases). The length of the CDR3 is 15 residues. Germline V lookup: CDR1 SGHTA, CDR2 FQGNSA. Trimming shortened V by 2 bases and J by 3 bases, and 13 bases separated the two germline ends. CDR3 protein: CASSLRRGDDYGYTF. The DNA of the CDR3 is TGTGCCAGCAGCTTACGGCGGGGGGATGACTATGGCTACACCTTC.

The V and J genes are TRBV30 and TRBJ1-3; D unclear. Germline lookup yields CDR1 GTSNPN and CDR2 SVGIG (reference sequence). V gave up 2 bases and J gave up 4 bases, with 6 bases separating them. The length of the CDR3 is 12 residues. This CDR3 is CAWSPGGNTIYF. DNA of the CDR3: TGTGCCTGGAGTCCGGGGGGAAACACCATATATTTT.

V is TRBV7-9 and J is TRBJ1-4; D not certain. Between the trimmed V and J ends, which lost 2 bases and 0 bases, there was a span of 10 bases. CDR3 length: 16 residues. CDR1 is SEHNR and CDR2 is FQNEAQ in the germline V gene (reference sequence). The CDR3 nucleotides read TGTGCCAGCAGCTTAAGCGGGGAAGCAACTAATGAAAAACTGTTTTTT. It yields the protein CASSLSGEATNEKLFF.

The V and J genes are TRBV7-8 and TRBJ2-1; maybe TRBD1 (6 bases). The germline CDR1 and CDR2 sequences are SGHVS and FQNEAQ. Trimming stripped 5 bases from V and 8 bases from J, with 22 bases between. CDR3 length: 16 amino acids. The CDR3 loop reads CASSPHRVRGFDEQFF. In DNA form, the CDR3 reads TGTGCCAGCAGCCCCCACCGGGTTAGGGGGTTCGATGAGCAGTTCTTC.

This chain uses TRBV10-1 with TRBJ1-1; weak D call: TRBD1 (6 bases). Germline CDR1 reads WNHNN; CDR2 reads SYGVQD (reference sequence). V lost 9 bases and J 6 bases, leaving 11 bases between the germline ends. CDR3 length: 11 residues. The CDR3 nucleotides read TGCGCCAGACCAGGGGCCCCTGAAGCTTTCTTT. Translation gives CARPGAPEAFF.

The V and J genes are TRBV4-3 and TRBJ2-1; 7 nucleotides match TRBD2. The germline CDR1 and CDR2 sequences are LGHNA and YSLEER. With 4 bases clipped from V and 4 bases from J, the junction kept 13 bases outside the gene matches. CDR3 size: 17 residues. CDR3 sequence reads: CASSREPWAGVYNEQFF. The CDR3 DNA is TGCGCCAGCAGCCGGGAGCCTTGGGCGGGGGTATACAATGAGCAGTTCTTC.

The gene calls are TRBV7-9 and TRBJ2-1, with D perhaps TRBD1 (6 bases). Trimming removed 4 bases at V and 7 bases at J, with 11 bases between. Germline CDR1 reads SEHNR; CDR2 reads FQNEAQ (reference sequence). CDR3 length: 13 residues. The CDR3 DNA follows: TGTGCCAGCAGCTCGATTCAGGGGAATGAGCAGTTCTTC. Translation: CASSSIQGNEQFF. The variable domain in full, with the rest retrieved from reference TRBV7-9 and TRBJ2-1, is DTGVSQNPRHKITKRGQNVTFRCDPISEHNRLYWYRQTLGQGPEFLTYFQNEAQLEKSRLLSDRFSAERPKGSFSTLEIQRTEQGDSAMYLCASSSIQGNEQFFGPGTRLTVL.

This clone was seen a single time. The chain carries TRBV27 and TRBJ1-1, with 9 bases that match TRBD1. This CDR3 is 13 amino acids long. V gave up 6 bases and J gave up 7 bases; unmatched junction bases: 6. Germline V lookup: CDR1 MNHEY, CDR2 SMNVEV (reference sequence). CDR3 in amino acids: CASRRTGGNEAFF. In DNA form, the CDR3 reads TGTGCCAGCAGACGTACAGGGGGCAATGAAGCTTTCTTT.

The chain uses TRBV30 and TRBJ1-1; a possible D gene is TRBD1 (6 bases). The germline V gene encodes CDR1 GTSNPN and CDR2 SVGIG (reference sequence). This CDR3 contains 10 residues. V lost 6 bases, J lost 10 bases, and 12 bases lay in between. The CDR3 reads CACPEGGAFF. The CDR3 DNA reads TGTGCCTGCCCGGAAGGGGGAGCTTTCTTT.

This clone has a handful of counts. Additional DNA sequences in this sample encode the identical CDR3. DNA for the CDR3: TGTGCCTGGAGTCACTACAATGAGCAGTTCTTC. It yields the protein CAWSHYNEQFF. The chain combines TRBV30 with TRBJ2-1; no clear D gene. With 2 bases removed from V and 3 bases from J, the gap between germline ends came to 2 bases. Germline V gene sequence: CDR1 GTSNPN, CDR2 SVGIG (reference sequence). The CDR3 sequence is 11 residues long.

V and J are TRBV7-8 and TRBJ2-7; 9 nucleotides agree with TRBD1. The CDR3 totals 17 residues. The germline V gene has CDR1 SGHVS and CDR2 FQNEAQ. The J segment lost 1 base and the V segment lost 1 base, leaving 8 bases of the junction unmatched. In nucleotides, the CDR3 is TGTGCCAGCAGCTTAGGAGTCGTGACAGGGGGGTCCTACGAGCAGTACTTC. It encodes CASSLGVVTGGSYEQYF.

The rearrangement uses TRBV5-1 and TRBJ2-3; no firm D call. Germline V lookup: CDR1 SGHRS, CDR2 YFSETQ. CDR3 length: 12 residues. The V end lost 4 bases, the J end lost 2 bases, and 5 bases lay between the germline ends. CDR3: CASSPYTDTQYF. DNA of the CDR3: TGCGCCAGCAGCCCCTACACAGATACGCAGTATTTT.

This rearrangement joins TRBV6-6 to TRBJ2-6; unclear D gene. With 0 bases removed from V and 4 bases from J, the gap between germline ends came to 4 bases. Germline V gene sequence: CDR1 MNHNY, CDR2 SVGAGI (reference sequence). The CDR3 is 14 residues long. The CDR3, as DNA: TGTGCCAGCAGTTACTCGAGGGGGGCCAACGTCCTGACTTTC. The encoded protein is CASSYSRGANVLTF.

V gene TRBV4-2 combines with J gene TRBJ2-7; 9 bases map to TRBD2. The CDR3 length is 13 residues. CDR1 and CDR2 (germline): LGHNA, YNFKEQ. V lost 4 bases to trimming and J lost 4 bases; unmatched junction nucleotides: 2. CDR3 nucleotides: TGTGCCAGCAGCCCCACTAGCGGGTACGAGCAGTACTTC. It encodes CASSPTSGYEQYF.

This clone showed up just a few times. The CDR3 region is CASRAGSGTDTQYF. CDR3 in DNA: TGTGCCAGCAGGGCGGGTAGCGGCACAGATACGCAGTATTTT. The chain carries TRBV7-2 and TRBJ2-3; TRBD2 might be the D (5 bases). The CDR3 extends over 14 amino acids. Trimming shortened V by 6 bases and J by 1 base, and 11 bases separated the two germline ends. CDR1 and CDR2 (germline): SGHTA, FQGNSA.

The chain links TRBV2 to TRBJ2-2, with TRBD1 matching over 10 bases. Germline V gene lookup returns CDR1 SNHLY and CDR2 FYNNEI. V dropped 6 bases and J dropped 4; count of bases not matched to a gene: 5. The CDR3 loop spans 15 amino acids. CDR3: CASRRDRGFTGELFF. The CDR3 bases are TGTGCCAGCAGGCGGGACAGGGGATTCACCGGGGAGCTGTTTTTT.

J is TRBJ1-5 and V is TRBV6-1, with 9 bases that match TRBD1. V dropped 6 bases and J dropped 5; count of bases not matched to a gene: 5. Germline loops: CDR1 MNHNS, CDR2 SASEGT. The CDR3 consists of 14 residues. CDR3 sequence reads: CASRRGQGDQPQHF. The DNA of the CDR3 is TGTGCCAGCAGGCGGGGACAGGGTGATCAGCCCCAGCATTTT.

The chain joins TRBV7-9 to TRBJ2-7; 9 nucleotides match TRBD2. Germline V gene lookup returns CDR1 SEHNR and CDR2 FQNEAQ (reference sequence). The CDR3 runs to 14 residues. Trimming at V came to 8 bases and at J to 4 bases, leaving 9 bases not matched to a gene. CDR3 coding DNA: TGTGCCAGCGGGTTCGCGGGAGGGCCGTACGAGCAGTACTTC. Its translation is CASGFAGGPYEQYF.

The chain recombines TRBV7-6 with TRBJ2-3; D not certain. In germline, CDR1 is SGHVS, CDR2 FNYEAQ. V shed 1 base and J shed 0 bases, with 5 bases lying between them. The CDR3 has 14 residues. The CDR3, as DNA: TGTGCCAGCAGCTTAGGCAGGAGCACAGATACGCAGTATTTT. Translating gives CASSLGRSTDTQYF.

The V call is TRBV2, the J call TRBJ2-7; 9 nucleotides align to TRBD1. Germline-derived CDR1 and CDR2 are SNHLY and FYNNEI. The CDR3 is made up of 14 amino acids. Trimming cost V 5 bases and J 3 bases; bases outside gene matches: 5. Written as DNA, the CDR3 is TGTGCCAGCAGTCTGGAGACAGGGGGCTACGAGCAGTACTTC. It encodes CASSLETGGYEQYF.

This clone was seen a few times. The chain carries TRBV5-4 and TRBJ2-1, with D hard to call. In germline, CDR1 is SGHNT, CDR2 YYREEE (reference sequence). The CDR3 runs 13 residues. V lost 4 bases to trimming and J lost 8 bases, with 13 bases between them. In nucleotides, the CDR3 is TGTGCCAGCAGCCTGGACCTACCCCATGAGCAGTTCTTC. Translation gives CASSLDLPHEQFF.

The V call is TRBV18, the J call TRBJ2-5, with D possibly matching TRBD1 (6 bases). The CDR3 length is 15 residues. Germline CDR1 and CDR2: KGHSH and LQKENI. V was shortened by 3 bases and J by 0 bases, with 11 bases between the two germline ends. CDR3 DNA: TGTGCCAGCTCACCTACGGACAGCTACCAAGAGACCCAGTACTTC. It translates to CASSPTDSYQETQYF. The complete variable domain, with remaining parts taken from reference TRBV18 and TRBJ2-5, reads NAGVMQNPRHLVRRRGQEARLRCSPMKGHSHVYWYRQLPEEGLKFMVYLQKENIIDESGMPKERFSAEFPKEGPSILRIQQVVRGDSAAYFCASSPTDSYQETQYFGPGTRLLVL.